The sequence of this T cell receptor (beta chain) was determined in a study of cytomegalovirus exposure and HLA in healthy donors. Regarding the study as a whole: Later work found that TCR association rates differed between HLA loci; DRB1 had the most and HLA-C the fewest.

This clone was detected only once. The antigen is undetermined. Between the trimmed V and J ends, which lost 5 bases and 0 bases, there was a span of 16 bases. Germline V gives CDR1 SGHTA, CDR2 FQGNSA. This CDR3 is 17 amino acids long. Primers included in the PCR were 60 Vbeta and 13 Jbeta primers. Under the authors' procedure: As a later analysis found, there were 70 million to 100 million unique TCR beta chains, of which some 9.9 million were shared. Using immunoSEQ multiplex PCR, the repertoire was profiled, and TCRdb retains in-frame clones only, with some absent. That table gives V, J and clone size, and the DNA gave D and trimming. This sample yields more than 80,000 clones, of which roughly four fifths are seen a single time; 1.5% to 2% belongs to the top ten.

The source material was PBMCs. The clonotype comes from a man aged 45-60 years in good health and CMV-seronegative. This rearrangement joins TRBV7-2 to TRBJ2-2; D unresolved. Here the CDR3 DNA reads TGTGCCAGCAGCATTCGTCACGCAGGATCGAACACCGGGGAGCTGTTTTTT. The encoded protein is CASSIRHAGSNTGELFF.